The TCR beta chain described here comes from a study of blood T cell repertoires in COVID-19. Overall study context: The United States, Italy and Spain supplied acute and convalescent COVID-19 samples. From T cells, B-cell-depleted T cells, or PBMCs came the material, which was cDNA or gDNA.

Trimming removed 6 bases at V and 0 bases at J, with 12 bases between. The CDR3 is made up of 15 amino acids. The germline CDR1 and CDR2 sequences are MNHEY and SMNVEV (reference sequence). Authors' processing steps: The authors estimated nucleated cell counts from reference gene primer amplification. The data were produced by immunoSEQ multiplex PCR, yet TCRdb's version contains in-frame clones alone and is incomplete. From that table come the V and J calls and clone size; the DNA was used to work out D and trimming. Of approximately 86,000 clones listed, 70% to 90% were seen once; the top ten hold roughly 8.9%.

This clonotype was sampled from a man aged 45 to 65 with acute or convalescent COVID-19. The sample comprised peripheral blood. The chain links TRBV27 to TRBJ1-3; D not certain. CDR3 protein: CASSRDLNSGNTIYF. The CDR3 DNA reads TGTGCCAGCAGCCGAGACTTAAACTCTGGAAACACCATATATTTT.